The rows below give T cell receptor beta chains drawn from one sample of a study of cytomegalovirus exposure and HLA in healthy donors. TCRdb's copy holds only in-frame clones and misses some; the assay was immunoSEQ multiplex PCR. The top ten clones hold approximately 0.22% of a sample with 95,000 to 150,000 clones, over 80% of them seen once. Sequencing was done on a sample of PBMCs. The receptors were gathered from a man aged 45 to 65 in good health and CMV-seronegative. CDR3s include the opening cysteine and the closing phenylalanine or tryptophan. Fields, in order: V gene, clone size, D gene, J gene, CDR3 DNA, CDR3 protein. The D gene is left open where the match is weak. Clone size appears in some rows only: once, few, many, or a class for an expanded clone.

V: TRBV9
size: .
D: TRBD1
J: TRBJ2-1
DNA: TGTGCCAGCAGCTCCTCAATCGGACAGGGGATGTATGAGCAGTTCTTC
CDR3: CASSSSIGQGMYEQFF

V: TRBV25-1
size: .
D: TRBD1
J: TRBJ2-2
DNA: TGTGCCAGCAGTGCATCGACAGGGTTTGGGAACACCGGGGAGCTGTTTTTT
CDR3: CASSASTGFGNTGELFF

V: TRBV19
size: .
D: TRBD1
J: TRBJ2-7
DNA: TGTGCCAGTAGTACACCCGGGACAGGAAGTAACGAGCAGTACTTC
CDR3: CASSTPGTGSNEQYF

V: TRBV9
size: .
D: .
J: TRBJ1-3
DNA: TGTGCCAGCAGCGTTAGCTCGAGGGAAACTGGAAACACCATATATTTT
CDR3: CASSVSSRETGNTIYF

V: TRBV28
size: once
D: .
J: TRBJ1-2
DNA: TGTGCCAGCAGCCTCCAGGGAATGTCCGATGGCTACACCTTC
CDR3: CASSLQGMSDGYTF

V: TRBV4-3
size: .
D: TRBD1
J: TRBJ2-1
DNA: TGCGCCAGCAGCCAAGGAGGGGGCCGTTTGAATGAGCAGTTCTTC
CDR3: CASSQGGGRLNEQFF

V: TRBV6-5
size: .
D: .
J: TRBJ1-1
DNA: TGTGCCAGCAGCCCGGACAAGAACACTGAAGCTTTCTTT
CDR3: CASSPDKNTEAFF

V: TRBV5-8
size: .
D: .
J: TRBJ2-1
DNA: TGTGCCAGTGATGTTAGTAGATCCTACAATGAGCAGTTCTTC
CDR3: CASDVSRSYNEQFF

V: TRBV9
size: .
D: TRBD1
J: TRBJ2-7
DNA: TGTGCCAGCAGCCCCTTCCCCGGACAGGTTTCCTACGAGCAGTACTTC
CDR3: CASSPFPGQVSYEQYF

V: TRBV28
size: .
D: .
J: TRBJ1-6
DNA: TGTGCCAGCAGTCCCAGACAGGCGAGCTCCTATAATTCACCCCTCCACTTT
CDR3: CASSPRQASSYNSPLHF

V: TRBV7-2
size: .
D: TRBD2
J: TRBJ2-1
DNA: TGTGCCAGCAGCTTTCGGACTAGCGGGAGCGGTGAGCAGTTCTTC
CDR3: CASSFRTSGSGEQFF

V: TRBV27
size: few
D: TRBD2
J: TRBJ2-2
DNA: TGTGCCAGCAGTCCTTCGCGGGGGGCAAGCACCGGGGAGCTGTTTTTT
CDR3: CASSPSRGASTGELFF

V: TRBV7-2
size: .
D: TRBD2
J: TRBJ2-1
DNA: TGTGCCAGCAGCTTAACCTCAAGGACTAGCGGGGGGGGCAATGAGCAGTTCTTC
CDR3: CASSLTSRTSGGGNEQFF

V: TRBV5-4
size: .
D: .
J: TRBJ1-6
DNA: TGTGCCAGCAGCTTATTACATCAGGGGAGTTCACCCCTCCACTTT
CDR3: CASSLLHQGSSPLHF

V: TRBV6-1
size: .
D: .
J: TRBJ1-1
DNA: TGTGCCAGCAGTGAACCCCGCAGGGGAAACACTGAAGCTTTCTTT
CDR3: CASSEPRRGNTEAFF

V: TRBV28
size: .
D: TRBD1
J: TRBJ1-1
DNA: TGTGCCAGCAGTCTAAACGACAGGGGGCGAACTGAAGCTTTCTTT
CDR3: CASSLNDRGRTEAFF

V: TRBV9
size: few
D: .
J: TRBJ2-5
DNA: TGTGCCAGCAGCGTAGGAGTCAGGGTCGGTCCCCTCCAAGAGACCCAGTACTTC
CDR3: CASSVGVRVGPLQETQYF

V: TRBV11-1
size: few
D: TRBD1
J: TRBJ1-1
DNA: TGTGCCAGCAGCCTTCGACAGGGGGGAGTTTCTGAAGCTTTCTTT
CDR3: CASSLRQGGVSEAFF

V: TRBV5-6
size: .
D: .
J: TRBJ2-1
DNA: TGTGCCAGCAGCCTTGGGATAGGCGGGTTGCCCTACAATGAGCAGTTCTTC
CDR3: CASSLGIGGLPYNEQFF

V: TRBV27
size: .
D: TRBD2
J: TRBJ2-1
DNA: TGTGCCAGCAGACCTTATCTAGCGGGATTGGACAATGAGCAGTTCTTC
CDR3: CASRPYLAGLDNEQFF

V: TRBV7-8
size: .
D: .
J: TRBJ2-7
DNA: TGTGCCAGCAGCTTCGGACTACGTGATTACGAGCAGTACTTC
CDR3: CASSFGLRDYEQYF

V: TRBV5-1
size: .
D: .
J: TRBJ1-2
DNA: TGCGCCAGCAGCTTGGACAATAACTATGGCTACACCTTC
CDR3: CASSLDNNYGYTF

V: TRBV19
size: .
D: .
J: TRBJ2-5
DNA: TGTGCCAGTAGTATAGACGGAGGGACCCAAGAGACCCAGTACTTC
CDR3: CASSIDGGTQETQYF

V: TRBV2
size: once
D: .
J: TRBJ1-6
DNA: TGTGCCAGCAGGAGACAGCGCTCCTATAATTCACCCCTCCACTTT
CDR3: CASRRQRSYNSPLHF

V: TRBV5-1
size: once
D: TRBD1
J: TRBJ1-2
DNA: TGCGCCAGCAGCTTGGGGGGGACAGCAGCTAACTATGGCTACACCTTC
CDR3: CASSLGGTAANYGYTF

V: TRBV5-6
size: once
D: .
J: TRBJ1-2
DNA: TGTGCCAGCAGCTTGCAGGGTTTCTTTCCTAACTATGGCTACACCTTC
CDR3: CASSLQGFFPNYGYTF

V: TRBV7-6
size: .
D: TRBD2
J: TRBJ2-1
DNA: TGTGCCAGCAGCTTGGTCACTAGCGAGACCTACAATGAGCAGTTCTTC
CDR3: CASSLVTSETYNEQFF

V: TRBV7-2
size: .
D: .
J: TRBJ2-7
DNA: TGTGCCAGCAGCTCAACCCCTCTGAGGGAGCAGTACTTC
CDR3: CASSSTPLREQYF

V: TRBV5-4
size: .
D: TRBD1
J: TRBJ1-2
DNA: TGTGCCAGCAGCTTGGCAGGACAGGGGGCTAAGAGTGGCTACACCTTC
CDR3: CASSLAGQGAKSGYTF

V: TRBV30
size: .
D: .
J: TRBJ1-4
DNA: TGTGCCTGGAGATCCGGTGGTAATGAAAAACTGTTTTTT
CDR3: CAWRSGGNEKLFF

V: TRBV5-1
size: .
D: TRBD2
J: TRBJ2-1
DNA: TGCGCCAGCAGCCTTACTAGCGGGGTCTACAATGAGCAGTTCTTC
CDR3: CASSLTSGVYNEQFF

V: TRBV11-2
size: .
D: .
J: TRBJ2-7
DNA: TGTGCCGGCAGCCCCCTTCGCGCCCTCGAGCAGTACTTC
CDR3: CAGSPLRALEQYF

V: TRBV5-6
size: .
D: TRBD1
J: TRBJ1-2
DNA: TGTGCCAGCAGCTCCCGGGACAGATTGTATGTTGGCTACACCTTC
CDR3: CASSSRDRLYVGYTF

V: TRBV5-6
size: .
D: .
J: TRBJ2-1
DNA: TGTGCCAGCAGCTCTACGCGGTCTGAGCAGTTCTTC
CDR3: CASSSTRSEQFF

V: TRBV4-3
size: .
D: .
J: TRBJ2-3
DNA: TGCGCCAGCAGCCAAGGCAACAGGTTCACAGATACGCAGTATTTT
CDR3: CASSQGNRFTDTQYF

V: TRBV5-6
size: once
D: .
J: TRBJ2-5
DNA: TGTGCCAGCAGCTTGGGAGGGGGGGCTTACCAAGAGACCCAGTACTTC
CDR3: CASSLGGGAYQETQYF

V: TRBV18
size: .
D: .
J: TRBJ1-3
DNA: TGTGCCAGCTCGCAGGGGTCTGGAAACACCATATATTTT
CDR3: CASSQGSGNTIYF

V: TRBV13
size: .
D: TRBD1
J: TRBJ2-1
DNA: TGTGCCAGCAGCTTAGCACAGGGGGTACACAATGAGCAGTTCTTC
CDR3: CASSLAQGVHNEQFF

V: TRBV13
size: once
D: .
J: TRBJ1-5
DNA: TGTGCCAGCAGCTTAGGAGGGGGCAATCAGCCCCAGCATTTT
CDR3: CASSLGGGNQPQHF

V: TRBV30
size: .
D: .
J: TRBJ2-7
DNA: TGTGCCTGGAGTGTATCCCTCTACGGGCAGTACTTC
CDR3: CAWSVSLYGQYF

V: TRBV6-5
size: .
D: TRBD2
J: TRBJ2-1
DNA: TGTGCCAGCAGTTTTCCTCGACTAGCGGGAATCAATGAGCAGTTCTTC
CDR3: CASSFPRLAGINEQFF

V: TRBV5-6
size: .
D: TRBD1
J: TRBJ1-4
DNA: TGTGCCAGCAGCACCGGGACAGTTGAGATAGGAACTAATGAAAAACTGTTTTTT
CDR3: CASSTGTVEIGTNEKLFF

V: TRBV7-3
size: .
D: TRBD2
J: TRBJ2-1
DNA: TGTGCCAGCAGTGCGGGGGGGCCGAGCGACAAGTTCTTC
CDR3: CASSAGGPSDKFF

V: TRBV5-1
size: .
D: .
J: TRBJ2-7
DNA: TGCGCCAGCAGCTTGGACGGGCAGGGCGACGAGCAGTACTTC
CDR3: CASSLDGQGDEQYF

V: TRBV7-6
size: .
D: TRBD2
J: TRBJ2-7
DNA: TGTGCCAGCAGCCCTCGCGCGGGAGGCTACGAGCAGTACTTC
CDR3: CASSPRAGGYEQYF

V: TRBV28
size: .
D: TRBD1
J: TRBJ2-7
DNA: TGTGCCAGCAGCCTACTTTTTCCCGGACAGGGGAGTCTCTACGAGCAGTACTTC
CDR3: CASSLLFPGQGSLYEQYF

V: TRBV19
size: .
D: .
J: TRBJ2-7
DNA: TGTGCCAGTAGCGGAGCAACTTACGAGCAGTACTTC
CDR3: CASSGATYEQYF

V: TRBV5-1
size: .
D: TRBD1
J: TRBJ1-4
DNA: TGCGCCAGCAGCTTGGGTGACAGGGTACCTGAAAAACTGTTTTTT
CDR3: CASSLGDRVPEKLFF

V: TRBV11-2
size: .
D: .
J: TRBJ1-1
DNA: TGTGCCAGCAGCCCGGAGCTGAACACTGAAGCTTTCTTT
CDR3: CASSPELNTEAFF

V: TRBV7-6
size: .
D: TRBD1
J: TRBJ2-7
DNA: TGTGCCAGCAGCTTAGGAAGGACAGGACCAAACTACGAGCAGTACTTC
CDR3: CASSLGRTGPNYEQYF

V: TRBV5-1
size: .
D: .
J: TRBJ2-2
DNA: TGCGCCAGCAGCTCCCCTCAGGGGAACACCGGGGAGCTGTTTTTT
CDR3: CASSSPQGNTGELFF

V: TRBV25-1
size: .
D: TRBD1
J: TRBJ2-5
DNA: TGTGCCAGCAGTGACCTCGGACAGGGCCGGAAGACCCAGTACTTC
CDR3: CASSDLGQGRKTQYF

V: TRBV5-4
size: .
D: .
J: TRBJ1-1
DNA: TGTGCCAGCAGCTTTAATCCACAGGGACCAAACACTGAAGCTTTCTTT
CDR3: CASSFNPQGPNTEAFF